This T cell receptor (beta chain) was captured by sequencing in a study of T cells in Graves' hyperthyroidism and ophthalmopathy. In germline, CDR1 is SQVTM, CDR2 ANQGSEA. The CDR3 has 13 amino acids. Trimming removed 5 bases from V and 1 base from J, with 11 bases in between. This clonotype has only one observation. A much larger clone sits a single nucleotide away, making a read error possible. Amplified TCR beta CDR3 regions derived from RNA transcripts. The TCR CDR3 first-round RT-PCR relied on the HTBI primer set. One entry per CDR3 protein results from TCRdb running MiXCR on the multiplex PCR reads. The data show some 690,000 distinct CDR3 sequences, around a sixth seen once.

The sequencing input was blood. The chain has TRBV29-1 and TRBJ1-1, with D perhaps TRBD1 (5 bases). The clonotype was recovered from a man aged 50 or older with Graves' hyperthyroidism. Written as DNA, the CDR3 is TGCAGCGTTACCGAGACAGAGAACACTGAAGCTTTCTTT. Its protein product is CSVTETENTEAFF.